Presented here are 18 T cell receptor beta chains from one specimen sequenced in a study of blood T cell repertoires in COVID-19. Assay used: immunoSEQ multiplex PCR; TCRdb lists only in-frame clones, some missing. The table lists a few hundred thousand clones, roughly four fifths of them singletons. Sequenced material: peripheral blood. Receptors were obtained from a young woman with acute or convalescent COVID-19.

This sequence joins TRBV12-3 or TRBV12-4 and TRBJ2-7, with D perhaps TRBD1 (5 bases). V lost 2 bases and J 3 bases, leaving 8 bases between the germline ends. CDR3 length: 13 amino acids. The DNA for the CDR3 is TGTGCCAGCAGTTTACAGACAGACTACGAGCAGTACTTC. It codes for CASSLQTDYEQYF.

The CDR3 sequence is CASSNSNYNEQFF. In nucleotides, the CDR3 is TGTGCCAGCAGTAATTCTAATTACAATGAGCAGTTCTTC. This chain joins TRBV6-5 and TRBJ2-1; the D is unclear. This CDR3 comprises 13 residues. V was shortened by 5 bases and J by 4 bases, with 9 bases between the two germline ends. CDR1 and CDR2 from the germline V gene are MNHEY and SVGAGI.

V usage is TRBV5-1 and J usage is TRBJ1-1; D might be TRBD1 (6 bases). There are 13 residues in the CDR3. V was clipped by 0 bases and J by 8 bases, with 11 bases between them. CDR1 and CDR2 from the germline V gene are SGHRS and YFSETQ. For the CDR3, the DNA is TGCGCCAGCAGCTTGGAAGGGGGAGTCGAAGCTTTCTTT. This translates into CASSLEGGVEAFF.

The chain joins TRBV10-3 to TRBJ1-1, with D perhaps TRBD1 (6 bases). Germline V gene sequence: CDR1 ENHRY, CDR2 SYGVKD. The CDR3 contains 16 residues. V was shortened by 2 bases and J by 0 bases, with 13 bases between the two germline ends. CDR3 amino acids: CAISEGPGVLNTEAFF. CDR3 coding DNA: TGTGCCATCAGTGAGGGGCCAGGGGTCCTGAACACTGAAGCTTTCTTT.

J is TRBJ2-7 and V is TRBV11-2; a weak D match, TRBD1 (6 bases). V was shortened by 7 bases and J by 2 bases, with 18 bases between the two germline ends. The V gene's germline CDR1 is SGHAT and CDR2 FQNNGV. CDR3 length: 15 residues. The DNA of the CDR3 is TGTGCCAGCAACCCAACAGGGAAGGGAACCTACGAGCAGTACTTC. Amino acid sequence: CASNPTGKGTYEQYF.

The rearrangement links TRBV18 to TRBJ1-5, with a possible D match to TRBD1 (5 bases). With 6 bases removed from V and 2 bases from J, the gap between germline ends came to 8 bases. The CDR3 is 13 residues long. CDR1 KGHSH and CDR2 LQKENI come from the germline V gene. The DNA of the CDR3 is TGTGCCAGCTCGTCACAGGGCAATCAGCCCCAGCATTTT. Protein sequence: CASSSQGNQPQHF.

This chain connects TRBV3-1 (or the pseudogene TRBV3-2) to TRBJ1-4, with D maybe TRBD1 (6 bases). V dropped 3 bases and J dropped 5 bases, with 13 bases sitting between them. This CDR3 is built from 15 residues. CDR1 is LGHDT, CDR2 YNNKEL, per germline (reference sequence). The CDR3 bases are TGTGCCAGCAGCCAGAGACAGGAGTCAAATGAAAAACTGTTTTTT. The encoded protein is CASSQRQESNEKLFF.

The rearrangement uses TRBV6-5 and TRBJ2-1, with D perhaps matching TRBD1 (5 bases). The V end lost 6 bases, the J end lost 0 bases, and 12 bases lay between the germline ends. This CDR3 is 15 amino acids long. Germline V gives CDR1 MNHEY, CDR2 SVGAGI. The CDR3 DNA is TGTGCCAGCAGGACAGAAAACTACTCCTACAATGAGCAGTTCTTC. This encodes CASRTENYSYNEQFF.

V is TRBV4-3 and J is TRBJ1-3; unclear D gene. Germline V gene data show CDR1 as LGHNA and CDR2 as YSLEER. V gave up 1 base and J gave up 4 bases, with 5 bases separating them. This CDR3 region has 13 residues. In nucleotides, the CDR3 is TGCGCCAGCAGCCAAGGGGCCGGAAACACCATATATTTT. Translated: CASSQGAGNTIYF.

V usage is TRBV30 and J usage is TRBJ2-1; D call uncertain. Germline-derived CDR1 and CDR2 are GTSNPN and SVGIG (reference sequence). Trimming took 1 base from V and 8 from J, leaving 18 bases between them. The CDR3 consists of 15 residues. CDR3 in DNA: TGTGCCTGGAGTGGCCTGGGTGTAGCCACCTATGAGCAGTTCTTC. It yields the protein CAWSGLGVATYEQFF.

The chain joins TRBV3-1 (or the pseudogene TRBV3-2) to TRBJ2-5; 12 bases map to TRBD2. The CDR3 spans 17 residues. Germline V gene sequence: CDR1 LGHDT, CDR2 YNNKEL (reference sequence). Trimming took 1 base from V and 6 from J; bases not matched to a gene: 9. The DNA of the CDR3 is TGTGCCAGCAGCCAAGGAGTACTAGCGGGAGGTGCTAAGACCCAGTACTTC. The encoded protein is CASSQGVLAGGAKTQYF.

This clone was seen more than once but under ten times. The chain links TRBV29-1 to TRBJ2-7; tentatively, D is TRBD2 (5 bases). Germline CDR1 is SQVTM and CDR2 is ANQGSEA. The CDR3 covers 13 residues. The germline V and J ends were trimmed by 0 bases and 4 bases, with 10 bases remaining between them. This CDR3 is CSVEDSRGYEQYF. The CDR3 DNA is TGCAGCGTTGAAGATTCTCGGGGTTACGAGCAGTACTTC.

The chain carries TRBV6-4 and TRBJ2-5; possible D gene TRBD1, 5 bases. The CDR3 consists of 13 residues. Germline V gene lookup returns CDR1 MRHNA and CDR2 SNTAGT. V was clipped by 0 bases and J by 5 bases, with 7 bases between them. The CDR3 DNA is TGTGCCAGCAGTGACTCAGGGGATGAGACCCAGTACTTC. Its protein is CASSDSGDETQYF.

A few counts support this clone. As DNA, the CDR3 is TGTGCCACCAGGGCTAGCGGTACCGGGGAGCTGTTTTTT. Translated, it gives CATRASGTGELFF. The rearrangement uses TRBV5-4 and TRBJ2-2, with TRBD2 identical over 7 bases. The CDR3 runs 13 residues. Germline CDR1 and CDR2: SGHNT and YYREEE (reference sequence). Trimming cost V 9 bases and J 5 bases; bases outside gene matches: 7. The full variable domain, rest sourced from reference TRBV5-4 and TRBJ2-2, is ETGVTQSPTHLIKTRGQQVTLRCSSQSGHNTVSWYQQALGQGPQFIFQYYREEENGRGNFPPRFSGLQFPNYSSELNVNALELDDSALYLCATRASGTGELFFGEGSRLTVL.

This clone has a single count. DNA of the CDR3: TGCGCCAGCAGCCGAGGGACAGTCTATGGCTACACCTTC. It is translated as CASSRGTVYGYTF. The rearrangement joins TRBV4-3 to TRBJ1-2, with 7 bases lining up with TRBD1. V lost 4 bases and J lost 4; bases outside the gene matches: 3. Per germline, CDR1 LGHNA and CDR2 YSLEER. The CDR3 runs 13 residues.

The rearrangement joins TRBV6-5 to TRBJ1-4; D is unclear. CDR3 length: 13 amino acids. V lost 6 bases and J 0 bases, leaving 5 bases between the germline ends. Per the germline V gene, CDR1 is MNHEY and CDR2 is SVGAGI. Here the CDR3 reads CASRGTTNEKLFF. The CDR3 coding sequence is TGTGCCAGCAGGGGCACAACTAATGAAAAACTGTTTTTT.

This sequence joins TRBV11-2 and TRBJ1-2; possibly TRBD1 for D (6 bases). V lost 2 bases and J lost 3, with 10 bases in between. The CDR3 has 14 amino acids. Germline CDR1 and CDR2: SGHAT and FQNNGV. CDR3 coding DNA: TGTGCCAGCAGCTTATTGGCAGGGGACTATGGCTACACCTTC. Its protein product is CASSLLAGDYGYTF.

The V and J genes are TRBV30 and TRBJ1-1, with TRBD1 matching 7 bases. The V and J ends lost 4 bases and 5 bases, in that order; junction bases with no gene match: 10. There are 14 residues in the CDR3. CDR1 and CDR2 (germline): GTSNPN, SVGIG (reference sequence). Written as DNA, the CDR3 is TGTGCCTGGACCTACAGGGGATATCGGACTGAAGCTTTCTTT. Amino acid sequence: CAWTYRGYRTEAFF.